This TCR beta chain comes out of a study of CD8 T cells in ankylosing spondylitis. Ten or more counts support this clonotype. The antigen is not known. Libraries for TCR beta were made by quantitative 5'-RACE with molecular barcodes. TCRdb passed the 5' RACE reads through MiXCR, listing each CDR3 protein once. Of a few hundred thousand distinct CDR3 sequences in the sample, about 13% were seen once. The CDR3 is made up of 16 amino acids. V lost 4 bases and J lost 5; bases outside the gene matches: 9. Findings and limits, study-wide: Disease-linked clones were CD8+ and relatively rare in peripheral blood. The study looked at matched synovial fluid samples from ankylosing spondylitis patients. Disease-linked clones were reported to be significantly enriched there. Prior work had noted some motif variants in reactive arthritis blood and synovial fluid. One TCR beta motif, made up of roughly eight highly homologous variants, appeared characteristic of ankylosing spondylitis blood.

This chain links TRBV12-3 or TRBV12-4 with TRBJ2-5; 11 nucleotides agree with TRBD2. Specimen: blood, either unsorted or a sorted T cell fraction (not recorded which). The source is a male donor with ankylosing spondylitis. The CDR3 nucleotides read TGTGCCAGCAGTTCGCTACCCTCTAGCGGGAGGGAGACCCAGTACTTC. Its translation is CASSSLPSSGRETQYF.